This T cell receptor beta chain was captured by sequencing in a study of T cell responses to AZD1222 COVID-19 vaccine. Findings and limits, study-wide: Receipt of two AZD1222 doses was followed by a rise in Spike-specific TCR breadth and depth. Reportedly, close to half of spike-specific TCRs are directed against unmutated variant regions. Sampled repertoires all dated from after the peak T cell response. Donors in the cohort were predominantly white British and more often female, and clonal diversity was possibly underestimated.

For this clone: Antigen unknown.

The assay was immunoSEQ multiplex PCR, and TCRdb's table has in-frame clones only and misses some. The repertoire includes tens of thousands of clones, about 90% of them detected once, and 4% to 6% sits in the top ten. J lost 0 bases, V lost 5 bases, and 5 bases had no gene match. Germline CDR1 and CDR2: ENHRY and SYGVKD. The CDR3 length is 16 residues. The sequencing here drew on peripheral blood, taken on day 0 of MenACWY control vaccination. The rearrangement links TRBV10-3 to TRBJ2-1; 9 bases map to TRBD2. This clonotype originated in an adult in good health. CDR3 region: CAISLYSGSSYNEQFF. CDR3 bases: TGTGCCATCAGTCTCTATAGCGGGAGCTCCTACAATGAGCAGTTCTTC.